This T cell receptor beta chain is from a study of T cells in Graves' hyperthyroidism and ophthalmopathy. Study overall: The blood sample was taken at first diagnosis, before treatment began.

This clonotype was observed at least ten times. The antigen is not known. The ends were cut back, 6 bases at V and 5 bases at J, with 11 bases in the middle. The CDR3 is 12 residues long. Study-wide results and caveats: Most expanded thyroid clonotypes above 0.001 recurred in blood.

Authors of the study amplified TCR beta CDR3 regions from RNA transcripts. Primed by the HTBI set, a first-round RT-PCR was run on the TCR CDR3. TCRdb reanalysed the multiplex PCR reads using MiXCR and keeps one entry per CDR3 protein. The sample includes roughly 350,000 distinct CDR3 sequences, roughly 14% of them seen just once. Uncontrolled infection, other autoimmune disease, pregnancy and lactation each barred patients from inclusion. The receptor was isolated from a woman in her twenties or thirties with Graves' ophthalmopathy. The sequenced sample consisted of blood. V is TRBV12-3 or TRBV12-4 and J is TRBJ2-7; D call uncertain. The CDR3: CASRRLGDEQYF. Here the CDR3 DNA reads TGTGCCAGCAGGAGACTGGGCGACGAGCAGTACTTC.